One sample yielded the 10 T cell receptor beta chains listed below, sequenced in a study of high-grade serous ovarian cancer treatment subgroups. The tumor samples were collected prior to definitive surgery or chemotherapy. Sequencing was performed with immunoSEQ multiplex PCR; in TCRdb, only in-frame clones are kept and a portion is missing. This table has about 5,800 clones, about 70% appearing once. Sequencing was performed on tumor tissue. These receptors all come from a human donor with high-grade serous ovarian cancer.

The chain uses TRBV5-1 and TRBJ1-1, with D tentatively TRBD1 (6 bases). The germline V gene has CDR1 SGHRS and CDR2 YFSETQ. V lost 5 bases and J lost 4, with 18 bases in between. The CDR3 sequence is 15 residues long. CDR3 DNA: TGCGCCAGCAGTCTCAGTAGTATAGGGGGCACTGAAGCTTTCTTT. It specifies CASSLSSIGGTEAFF.

A few counts support this clone. The chain recombines TRBV10-2 with TRBJ1-2; no reliable D call. V was clipped by 3 bases and J by 6 bases, with 14 bases between them. The CDR3 totals 14 residues. Per germline, CDR1 WSHSY and CDR2 SAAADI. In DNA form, the CDR3 reads TGCGCCAGCAGTGAAGATCCTTACTGGGATGGCTACACCTTC. The encoded protein is CASSEDPYWDGYTF.

This chain uses TRBV7-8 with TRBJ1-5; 9 bases fit TRBD1. Trimming at V came to 3 bases and at J to 3 bases, leaving 3 bases not matched to a gene. The CDR3 length is 15 residues. Germline CDR1 reads SGHVS; CDR2 reads FQNEAQ. The CDR3 region is CASSLGQGYNQPQHF. CDR3 sequence (DNA): TGTGCCAGCAGCTTGGGACAGGGCTACAATCAGCCCCAGCATTTT.

The CDR3 DNA reads as TGTGCCAGCAGCTTCGGGGGACCCGGGGAGCTGTTTTTT. This encodes CASSFGGPGELFF. The chain combines TRBV7-6 with TRBJ2-2; perhaps TRBD2 as D (6 bases). The CDR3 spans 13 residues. Between the trimmed V and J ends, which lost 3 bases and 6 bases, there was a span of 8 bases. From germline, CDR1 is SGHVS and CDR2 FNYEAQ.

The chain joins TRBV13 to TRBJ1-2; D is unclear. Germline assignment: CDR1 PRHDT and CDR2 FYEKMQ (reference sequence). V was clipped by 4 bases and J by 8 bases, with 26 bases between them. This CDR3 comprises 17 residues. The CDR3 nucleotides are TGTGCCAGCAGCTCCATTAGGACGGAAGTAACTTGGGAGGGCTACACCTTC. It encodes CASSSIRTEVTWEGYTF.

V is TRBV27 and J is TRBJ1-2, with D uncertain. From germline, CDR1 is MNHEY and CDR2 SMNVEV (reference sequence). The CDR3 is made up of 11 amino acids. The V and J ends lost 8 bases and 1 base respectively, with 5 bases between them. The CDR3 loop is CASSDNYGYTF. DNA of the CDR3: TGTGCCAGCTCGGATAACTATGGCTACACCTTC.

The chain couples TRBV15 to TRBJ1-2, with D possibly being TRBD1 (6 bases). The CDR3 has 13 amino acids. V lost 8 bases and J lost 4, with 14 bases in between. Germline CDR1 LNHNV, CDR2 YYDKDF (reference sequence). DNA for the CDR3: TGTGCCACCGCGAGGGGGGGGCTCTATGGCTACACCTTC. Amino acid sequence: CATARGGLYGYTF.

The chain uses TRBV2 and TRBJ1-4, with D possibly TRBD1 on 5 matching bases. V lost 8 bases and J 1 base, leaving 17 bases between the germline ends. The CDR3 length is 16 residues. Germline CDR1 is SNHLY and CDR2 is FYNNEI. The CDR3: CASSRAPLVTNEKLFF. The CDR3 coding sequence is TGTGCCAGCTCCAGGGCTCCCCTTGTAACTAATGAAAAACTGTTTTTT.

DNA for the CDR3: TGTGCCAGCAAGAGGGGGACATCCTCCCCGGGGGACGAGCAGTACTTC. This gives the protein CASKRGTSSPGDEQYF. The J gene is TRBJ2-7, the V gene TRBV9, with D perhaps given as TRBD1 or TRBD2 (6 bases each). Trimming pared 6 bases from V and 5 bases from J, leaving 24 bases between. This CDR3 is built from 16 residues. Germline-derived CDR1 and CDR2 are SGDLS and YYNGEE.

V usage is TRBV11-2 and J usage is TRBJ1-2; D is unresolved. The CDR3 runs to 15 residues. The V end was cut by 3 bases, the J end by 3 bases, with 14 bases between. Germline V gives CDR1 SGHAT, CDR2 FQNNGV. The CDR3 region has the DNA TGTGCCAGCAGCTTTGGAAGATTGGGTGACTATGGCTACACCTTC. The encoded protein is CASSFGRLGDYGYTF.